A selection of T cell receptor beta chains follows, all from one sample in a study of blood T cell repertoires in COVID-19. The assay was immunoSEQ multiplex PCR, and TCRdb's table has in-frame clones only and misses some. The sample has 490,000 or so clones, approximately 88% seen once. Material for sequencing was PBMCs or T cells enriched from blood (not recorded which). Every receptor here comes from a woman aged 40 to 49 who had recovered from COVID-19. The CDR3 runs from the conserved cysteine through the conserved F or W. A D gene is named only where the DNA matches it firmly. Some rows have no size entry. The others give once, few or many, or a class for an expanded clone.

>-|TRBJ1-1|TRBV5-1|-|14
CASSLDFLNTEAFF
TGCGCCAGCAGCTTGGACTTCCTGAACACTGAAGCTTTCTTT
>TRBD1|TRBJ1-5|TRBV12-3/TRBV12-4|-|13
CASSLAGGNPQHF
TGTGCCAGCAGTTTGGCAGGGGGCAACCCCCAGCATTTT
>-|TRBJ1-2|TRBV12-3/TRBV12-4|-|12
CASSSRAYGYTF
TGTGCCAGCAGTTCGAGGGCCTATGGCTACACCTTC
>-|TRBJ1-5|TRBV7-9|-|14
CASSLAASNQPQHF
TGTGCCAGCAGCTTAGCAGCAAGCAATCAGCCCCAGCATTTT
>-|TRBJ2-3|TRBV12-3/TRBV12-4|-|12
CASRIGSDTQYF
TGTGCCAGCAGAATCGGTTCAGATACGCAGTATTTT
>-|TRBJ1-5|TRBV29-1|-|13
CSVGKGVNQPQHF
TGCAGCGTTGGCAAGGGGGTCAATCAGCCCCAGCATTTT
>TRBD1|TRBJ2-7|TRBV4-1|-|14
CASSRGQGTYEQYF
TGCGCCAGCAGCCGCGGACAGGGGACCTACGAGCAGTACTTC
>-|TRBJ2-1|TRBV19|-|14
CASGSTGVYNEQFF
TGTGCCAGTGGGTCGACAGGAGTATACAATGAGCAGTTCTTC
>-|TRBJ2-5|TRBV10-2|-|14
CASSYVSKQETQYF
TGCGCCTCCTCCTACGTCTCAAAACAAGAGACCCAGTACTTC
>-|TRBJ1-1|TRBV15|few|19
CATSREGRQGNWVNTEAFF
TGTGCCACCAGCAGAGAAGGTAGGCAGGGTAATTGGGTGAACACTGAAGCTTTCTTT
>TRBD2|TRBJ2-5|TRBV5-4|once|16
CASSLEATSGQETQYF
TGTGCCAGCAGCTTGGAGGCGACTAGCGGGCAAGAGACCCAGTACTTC
>-|TRBJ2-1|TRBV21-1|few|12
CASSKEDRGQFF
TGTGCCAGCAGCAAAGAGGACAGGGGGCAGTTCTTC
>-|TRBJ1-1|TRBV7-9|-|14
CASSFTGQNTEAFF
TGTGCCAGCAGCTTTACAGGGCAGAACACTGAAGCTTTCTTT
>-|TRBJ2-1|TRBV27|-|15
CASSLFPTKKNEQFF
TGTGCCAGCAGTTTATTCCCGACAAAAAAGAATGAGCAGTTCTTC
>-|TRBJ2-2|TRBV18|-|14
CASSPTGGTGELFF
TGTGCCAGCTCACCGACAGGCGGTACCGGGGAGCTGTTTTTT
>-|TRBJ1-2|TRBV6-4|-|13
CASSDSRGYGYTF
TGTGCCAGCAGTGACTCTCGCGGATACGGCTACACCTTC
>-|TRBJ2-7|TRBV3-1/TRBV3-2|-|15
CASSQGTYASYEQYF
TGTGCCAGCAGCCAAGGGACATATGCCTCCTACGAGCAGTACTTC
>TRBD2|TRBJ2-1|TRBV5-1|-|17
CASSLAGTSGNYNEQFF
TGCGCCAGCAGCTTGGCCGGGACTAGCGGGAACTACAATGAGCAGTTCTTC
>-|TRBJ2-5|TRBV6-5|-|14
CASRPLEFIETQYF
TGTGCCAGCAGGCCATTAGAGTTTATCGAGACCCAGTACTTC
>-|TRBJ2-3|TRBV7-7|-|14
CASSLAEGTDTQYF
TGTGCCAGCAGCTTAGCGGAGGGCACAGATACGCAGTATTTT
>TRBD2|TRBJ2-1|TRBV7-9|-|16
CASSPSTSGVYNEQFF
TGTGCCAGCAGCCCCTCCACTAGCGGCGTCTACAATGAGCAGTTCTTC
>-|TRBJ1-2|TRBV21-1|-|12
CASNQGSHGYTF
TGTGCCAGCAACCAGGGTAGCCATGGCTACACCTTC
>-|TRBJ2-3|TRBV6-1|-|12
CASSEAHWSQYF
TGTGCCAGCAGTGAAGCCCACTGGTCGCAGTATTTT
>TRBD1|TRBJ2-7|TRBV6-5|-|14
CASRLTGASYEQYF
TGTGCCAGCAGGCTGACAGGGGCCTCCTACGAGCAGTACTTC
>-|TRBJ1-1|TRBV5-6|-|15
CASSPFLGWNTEAFF
TGTGCCAGCAGCCCATTCCTCGGTTGGAACACTGAAGCTTTCTTT
>-|TRBJ1-4|TRBV9|-|13
CASSVGDSEKLFF
TGTGCCAGCAGCGTAGGAGACAGCGAAAAACTGTTTTTT
>TRBD2|TRBJ2-7|TRBV5-4|-|15
CASSLSSGRNGEQYF
TGTGCCAGCAGCTTGTCTAGCGGGAGAAATGGCGAGCAGTACTTC
>-|TRBJ2-7|TRBV5-1|once|14
CASSPADPEGEQYF
TGCGCCAGCAGCCCGGCAGACCCGGAGGGCGAGCAGTACTTC
>TRBD2|TRBJ2-2|TRBV9|-|19
CASSVKREGGSLNTGELFF
TGTGCCAGCAGCGTAAAGCGGGAGGGTGGGTCTCTGAACACCGGGGAGCTGTTTTTT
>TRBD1|TRBJ1-1|TRBV29-1|-|12
CSVDRGLAEAFF
TGCAGCGTGGACAGGGGACTGGCTGAAGCTTTCTTT
>-|TRBJ1-4|TRBV11-2|-|16
CASSSPRGGSSEKLFF
TGTGCCAGCAGCTCACCCCGCGGGGGTTCGAGTGAAAAACTGTTTTTT
>TRBD1|TRBJ1-6|TRBV7-2|-|14
CASSFQGANSPLHF
TGTGCCAGCAGCTTTCAGGGGGCTAACTCACCCCTCCACTTT
>TRBD2|TRBJ2-3|TRBV7-2|-|16
CASSLAGGDLTDTQYF
TGTGCCAGCAGCTTAGCGGGGGGGGACTTAACAGATACGCAGTATTTT
>-|TRBJ2-7|TRBV6-1|-|15
CASSEAPDNSYEQYF
TGTGCCAGCAGTGAAGCCCCGGACAACTCCTACGAGCAGTACTTC
>TRBD1|TRBJ1-6|TRBV7-2|-|16
CASSLVAGQGGSPLHF
TGTGCCAGCAGCTTAGTTGCGGGACAGGGGGGATCACCCCTCCACTTT
>-|TRBJ1-1|TRBV24-1|-|13
CATRREGGTEAFF
TGTGCCACCCGAAGGGAGGGGGGCACTGAAGCTTTCTTT
>TRBD2|TRBJ2-1|TRBV5-6|-|18
CASSLRGSGRVRSNEQFF
TGTGCCAGCAGCTTGAGGGGTAGCGGGAGGGTCAGGTCCAATGAGCAGTTCTTC
>TRBD2|TRBJ2-1|TRBV5-1|-|15
CASSPSGSSYNEQFF
TGCGCCAGCAGCCCAAGCGGGAGCTCCTACAATGAGCAGTTCTTC
>-|TRBJ2-1|TRBV19|once|17
CASSVSRSGSSYNEQFF
TGTGCCAGTAGTGTTAGCCGCTCCGGAAGCTCCTACAATGAGCAGTTCTTC
>TRBD1|TRBJ1-1|TRBV24-1|-|14
CATSDLTRDRGAFF
TGTGCCACCAGTGATTTGACCCGGGACAGGGGAGCTTTCTTT
>-|TRBJ2-1|TRBV10-3|-|13
CAISGSTYNEQFF
TGTGCCATCAGCGGGAGTACCTACAATGAGCAGTTCTTC
>-|TRBJ1-5|TRBV5-4|-|12
CASSLGEGDQHF
TGTGCCAGCAGCTTGGGGGAGGGGGACCAGCATTTT
>-|TRBJ1-5|TRBV18|-|14
CASSQEGGSQPQHF
TGTGCCAGCTCACAGGAGGGTGGAAGCCAGCCCCAGCATTTT
>-|TRBJ1-2|TRBV6-1|-|14
CASSEDGRAYGYTF
TGTGCCAGCAGTGAAGATGGCAGGGCATATGGCTACACCTTC
>TRBD1|TRBJ2-5|TRBV29-1|-|13
CSVVTGVGETQYF
TGCAGCGTTGTGACAGGGGTGGGAGAGACCCAGTACTTC
>TRBD2|TRBJ2-1|TRBV20-1|once|15
CSASYSGIGRDEQFF
TGCAGTGCTAGTTATAGCGGGATAGGCCGGGATGAGCAGTTCTTC
>-|TRBJ1-1|TRBV27|-|15
CASRSIGGTNTEAFF
TGTGCCAGCAGAAGTATAGGAGGGACGAACACTGAAGCTTTCTTT
>TRBD2|TRBJ2-7|TRBV5-1|-|18
CASSVGTSGALLGGEQYF
TGCGCCAGCAGCGTCGGGACTAGCGGGGCCCTTCTGGGGGGAGAGCAGTACTTC